Sequencing of this T cell receptor (beta chain) was carried out in a study of metastatic and nonmetastatic thyroid tumors. Study results and caveats: According to reports, the diversity of TCR beta was significantly higher in malignant thyroid tumors than in benign nodules, and this held in both blood and tumor samples.

No treatment had been given to any patient before thyroid surgery. TCRdb re-processed the PCR reads through MiXCR. In the table there are tens of thousands of clones, roughly 23% of which are singletons. This clone was recorded many times. Its antigen is as yet unknown. Unmatched junction bases numbered 4, after V lost 2 bases and J lost 5 bases. Germline-derived CDR1 and CDR2 are SGHTS and YDEGEE. This CDR3 comprises 14 residues. The receptor was derived from a male donor with papillary thyroid cancer or a benign thyroid nodule (not recorded which). Some clones in this sample may be carry-over from other donors' samples. The sequencing sample was made of blood. The rearrangement uses TRBV5-8 and TRBJ2-7; 10 bases are a match to TRBD1. The CDR3 loop reads CASSFGTGVHEQYF. The CDR3, as DNA: TGTGCCAGCAGCTTCGGGACAGGGGTCCACGAGCAGTACTTC.